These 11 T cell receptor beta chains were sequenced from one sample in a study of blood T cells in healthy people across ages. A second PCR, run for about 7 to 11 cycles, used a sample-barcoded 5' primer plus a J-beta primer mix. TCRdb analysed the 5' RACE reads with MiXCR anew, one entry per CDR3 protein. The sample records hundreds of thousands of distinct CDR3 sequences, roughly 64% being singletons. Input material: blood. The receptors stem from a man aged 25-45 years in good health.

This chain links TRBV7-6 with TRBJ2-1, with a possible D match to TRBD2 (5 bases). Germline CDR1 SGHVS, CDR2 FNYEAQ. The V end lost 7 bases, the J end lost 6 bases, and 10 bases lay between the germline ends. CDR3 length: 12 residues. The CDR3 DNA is TGTGCCAGCACCAACCGGGGCAATGAGCAGTTCTTC. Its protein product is CASTNRGNEQFF.

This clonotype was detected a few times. The CDR3 coding sequence is TGTGCCAGCAGACCCACTAGCGGCCCCTACAATGAGCAGTTCTTC. Protein: CASRPTSGPYNEQFF. The chain joins TRBV28 to TRBJ2-1; TRBD2 aligns across 8 bases. Trimming removed 6 bases from V and 2 bases from J; junction bases left unmatched: 6. The CDR3 length is 15 residues. Germline CDR1 and CDR2: MDHEN and SYDVKM. Full variable domain (remainder filled in from reference TRBV28 and TRBJ2-1): DVKVTQSSRYLVKRTGEKVFLECVQDMDHENMFWYRQDPGLGLRLIYFSYDVKMKEKGDIPEGYSVSREKKERFSLILESASTNQTSMYLCASRPTSGPYNEQFFGPGTRLTVL.

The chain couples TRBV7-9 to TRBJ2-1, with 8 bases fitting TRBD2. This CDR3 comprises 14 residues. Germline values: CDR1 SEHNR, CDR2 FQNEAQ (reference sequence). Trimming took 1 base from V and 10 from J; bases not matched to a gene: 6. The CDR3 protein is CASSLVPGGEEQFF. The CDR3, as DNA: TGTGCCAGCAGCTTAGTTCCGGGGGGGGAGGAGCAGTTCTTC.

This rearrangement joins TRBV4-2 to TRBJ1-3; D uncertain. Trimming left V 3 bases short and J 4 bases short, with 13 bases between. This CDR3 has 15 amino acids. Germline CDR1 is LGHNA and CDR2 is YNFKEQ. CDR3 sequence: CASSQAPGEGNTIYF. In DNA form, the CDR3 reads TGTGCCAGCAGCCAGGCCCCTGGGGAAGGAAACACCATATATTTT.

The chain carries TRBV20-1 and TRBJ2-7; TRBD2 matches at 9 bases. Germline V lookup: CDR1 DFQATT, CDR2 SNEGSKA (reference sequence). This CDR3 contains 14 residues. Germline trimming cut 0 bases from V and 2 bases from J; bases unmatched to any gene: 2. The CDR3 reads CSARDLAGTYEQYF. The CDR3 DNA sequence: TGCAGTGCTAGAGACCTAGCGGGAACCTACGAGCAGTACTTC.

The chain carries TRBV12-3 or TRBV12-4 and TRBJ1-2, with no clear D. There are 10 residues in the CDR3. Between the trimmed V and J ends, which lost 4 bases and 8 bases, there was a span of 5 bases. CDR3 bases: TGTGCCAGCAGTTCTGGGGGCTACACCTTC. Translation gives CASSSGGYTF.

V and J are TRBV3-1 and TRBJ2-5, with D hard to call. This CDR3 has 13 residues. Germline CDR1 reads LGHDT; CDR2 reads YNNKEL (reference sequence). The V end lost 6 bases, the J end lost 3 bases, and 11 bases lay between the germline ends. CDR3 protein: CASSIDLKETQYF. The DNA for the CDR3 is TGTGCCAGCAGTATCGACTTGAAAGAGACCCAGTACTTC.

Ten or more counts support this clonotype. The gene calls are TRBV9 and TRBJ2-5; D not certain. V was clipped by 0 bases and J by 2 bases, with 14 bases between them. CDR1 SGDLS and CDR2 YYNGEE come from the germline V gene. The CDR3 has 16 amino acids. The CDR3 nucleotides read TGTGCCAGCAGCGTAGCTGACGGTTTGCAGCAAGAGACCCAGTACTTC. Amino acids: CASSVADGLQQETQYF.

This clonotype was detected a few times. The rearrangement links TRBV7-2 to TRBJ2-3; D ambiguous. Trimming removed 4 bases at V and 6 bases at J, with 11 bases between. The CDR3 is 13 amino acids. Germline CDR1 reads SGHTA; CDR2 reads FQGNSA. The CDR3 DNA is TGTGCCAGCAGCTCTACGCCCCGGGATACGCAGTATTTT. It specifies CASSSTPRDTQYF.

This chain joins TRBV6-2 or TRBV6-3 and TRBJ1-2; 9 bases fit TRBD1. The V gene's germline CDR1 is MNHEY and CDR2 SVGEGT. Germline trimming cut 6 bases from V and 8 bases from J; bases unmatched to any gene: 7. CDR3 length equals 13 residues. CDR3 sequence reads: CASRLTGGEGYTF. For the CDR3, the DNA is TGTGCCAGCAGATTAACAGGGGGCGAAGGCTACACCTTC.

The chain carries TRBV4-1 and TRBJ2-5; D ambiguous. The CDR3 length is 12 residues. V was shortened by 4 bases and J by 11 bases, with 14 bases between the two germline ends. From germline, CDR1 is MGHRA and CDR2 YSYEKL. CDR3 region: CASSPDFGRQYF. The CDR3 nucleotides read TGCGCCAGCAGCCCCGACTTCGGGCGGCAGTACTTC.